This TCR beta chain stems from a study of T cells in Graves' hyperthyroidism and ophthalmopathy. Amplification of TCR beta CDR3 regions was performed using RNA transcripts as template. During a first-round RT-PCR of the TCR CDR3, the HTBI primer set was used. MiXCR, run by TCRdb on the multiplex PCR reads, gives a single entry per CDR3 protein. There are fewer than 650,000 distinct CDR3 sequences in the sample; 13% to 15% occur only once, and approximately 15% lies in the top ten. CDR1 and CDR2 (germline): MNHEY, SMNVEV (reference sequence). Trimming cost V 5 bases and J 1 base, with 10 bases left between them. This CDR3 comprises 14 residues. This clonotype was observed a few times. As yet, its antigen is unknown. Graves' hyperthyroidism without ophthalmopathy progression within 18 months was termed stable. Patients aged 18 to 65 had newly diagnosed hyperthyroidism lasting under 2 months. Study-wide results and caveats: Most clonotypes expanded in the thyroid (above 0.001) were also present in blood.

The chain couples TRBV27 to TRBJ2-3; D unresolved. The origin of this receptor is a woman in her thirties or forties with Graves' hyperthyroidism. Sequenced sample: blood. Written as DNA, the CDR3 is TGTGCCAGCAGTCCCCCCCCTCGCACAGATACGCAGTATTTT. Protein sequence: CASSPPPRTDTQYF.